A single sample is the source of the 20 T cell receptor beta chains below, sequenced in a study of blood T cell repertoires in COVID-19. Using immunoSEQ multiplex PCR, the repertoire was profiled, and TCRdb retains in-frame clones only, with some absent. The table lists 250,000 to 300,000 clones, about 91% of them singletons. Source material: peripheral blood. These receptors came from a woman aged 55 to 70 with acute or convalescent COVID-19.

The chain recombines TRBV18 with TRBJ2-7; no definite D call. The V gene lost 2 bases and the J gene lost 6 bases, with 5 bases spanning the gap. Germline CDR1 reads KGHSH; CDR2 reads LQKENI. The CDR3 consists of 11 residues. CDR3 sequence (DNA): TGTGCCAGCTCACCATCCCTCGAGCAGTACTTC. This encodes CASSPSLEQYF. The variable domain in full, completed from reference TRBV18 and TRBJ2-7, reads NAGVMQNPRHLVRRRGQEARLRCSPMKGHSHVYWYRQLPEEGLKFMVYLQKENIIDESGMPKERFSAEFPKEGPSILRIQQVVRGDSAAYFCASSPSLEQYFGPGTRLTVT.

This clone was observed a single time. In nucleotides, the CDR3 is TGTGCCAGCGGGGAATGGGGGCCGGATAGCAATCAGCCCCAGCATTTT. Translating gives CASGEWGPDSNQPQHF. The chain employs TRBV7-2 and TRBJ1-5, with D perhaps TRBD1 (6 bases). The germline V and J ends were trimmed by 8 bases and 0 bases, with 17 bases remaining between them. The CDR3 runs to 16 residues. Germline CDR1 is SGHTA and CDR2 is FQGNSA.

The gene calls are TRBV19 and TRBJ1-5, with TRBD1 matching 9 bases. J gave up 7 bases and V 1 base, and 8 bases lay outside the gene matches. CDR1 LNHDA and CDR2 SQIVND come from the germline V gene (reference sequence). The CDR3 sequence is 16 residues long. CDR3 loop: CASSIVAQGARQPQHF. In nucleotides, the CDR3 is TGTGCCAGTAGTATAGTAGCACAGGGGGCGAGACAGCCCCAGCATTTT.

The gene calls are TRBV14 and TRBJ1-1; D call uncertain. The germline gives CDR1 SGHDN, CDR2 FVKESK. The CDR3 extends over 12 amino acids. Trimming left V 4 bases short and J 9 bases short, with 12 bases between. CDR3 residues: CASSLVGTQAFF. Here the CDR3 DNA reads TGTGCCAGCAGCCTAGTGGGCACGCAAGCTTTCTTT.

The chain joins TRBV28 to TRBJ1-5; no clear D. CDR3 length: 19 amino acids. Germline CDR1 is MDHEN and CDR2 is SYDVKM. Between the trimmed V and J ends, which lost 4 bases and 0 bases, there was a span of 22 bases. DNA of the CDR3: TGTGCCAGCAGTTCACCGGAGGGATGGGGAACTTATAGCAATCAGCCCCAGCATTTT. Its translation: CASSSPEGWGTYSNQPQHF.

This clone appeared a few times. This chain connects TRBV6-5 to TRBJ1-6; no clear D. CDR1 is MNHEY, CDR2 SVGAGI, per germline. The CDR3 extends over 15 amino acids. The V gene lost 6 bases and the J gene lost 5 bases, with 14 bases spanning the gap. CDR3: CASSTGIVHNSPLHF. Here the CDR3 DNA reads TGTGCCAGCAGCACCGGGATAGTGCATAATTCACCCCTCCACTTT.

V and J are TRBV7-9 and TRBJ2-7, with 8 bases identical to TRBD1. V shed 6 bases, J shed 4 bases, and the junction held 17 bases outside the gene matches. Germline V gene data show CDR1 as SEHNR and CDR2 as FQNEAQ (reference sequence). CDR3 size: 17 residues. This chain's CDR3 is CASSRTGFGSVDYEQYF. CDR3 DNA sequence: TGTGCCAGCAGTCGGACAGGGTTTGGGTCGGTGGATTACGAGCAGTACTTC.

V gene TRBV28 combines with J gene TRBJ1-5; TRBD1 aligns across 8 bases. CDR3 size: 13 residues. The germline gives CDR1 MDHEN, CDR2 SYDVKM. The junction had 0 bases not matched to a gene; V was cut back by 8 bases and J by 0 bases. Here the CDR3 reads CASGQGSNQPQHF. DNA of the CDR3: TGTGCCAGCGGACAGGGTAGCAATCAGCCCCAGCATTTT.

The sample holds one count of this clone. This chain links TRBV3-1 (or the pseudogene TRBV3-2) with TRBJ2-7; 8 positions agree with TRBD2. From germline, CDR1 is LGHDT and CDR2 YNNKEL (reference sequence). Germline trimming cut 4 bases from V and 5 bases from J; bases unmatched to any gene: 13. The CDR3 has 16 residues. The CDR3 here is CASSPRRWTGGNEQYF. For the CDR3, the DNA is TGTGCCAGCAGCCCCCGTAGGTGGACGGGAGGGAACGAGCAGTACTTC.

The V gene is TRBV29-1, the J gene TRBJ1-5; a weak D match, TRBD1 (6 bases). This CDR3 has 12 residues. Trimming took off 6 bases at V and 7 bases at J, with 13 bases between the two ends. Germline CDR1 reads SQVTM; CDR2 reads ANQGSEA. This chain's CDR3 is CSVGQGSQPQHF. In DNA, the CDR3 is TGCAGCGTCGGGCAGGGGTCCCAGCCCCAGCATTTT.

This clone was seen only once. The chain employs TRBV7-2 and TRBJ2-1; TRBD2 is a possible D gene (5 bases). From germline, CDR1 is SGHTA and CDR2 FQGNSA. V was clipped by 5 bases and J by 5 bases, with 13 bases between them. This CDR3 has 14 amino acids. CDR3 DNA: TGTGCCAGCAGCCTTCTCCTCGGGGACAATGAGCAGTTCTTC. Translated: CASSLLLGDNEQFF.

The chain couples TRBV21-1 to TRBJ1-2; the DNA was not compared with TRBD1, the D call given in the table. TRBV21-1 is listed as a pseudogene. CDR3 length equals 14 residues. CDR3 protein: CASSKAGQGYGYTF. The CDR3 region has the DNA TGTGCCAGCAGCAAAGCAGGACAGGGGTATGGCTACACCTTC.

The gene calls are TRBV13 and TRBJ2-7, with a weak D call TRBD1 (6 bases). Trimming took 2 bases from V and 0 from J, leaving 11 bases between them. Germline V gene data show CDR1 as PRHDT and CDR2 as FYEKMQ (reference sequence). The CDR3 sequence is 15 residues long. The CDR3 DNA reads as TGTGCCAGCAGCTTAAACAGGGATAGCTCCTACGAGCAGTACTTC. Its protein is CASSLNRDSSYEQYF.

The chain couples TRBV5-1 to TRBJ2-5; possibly TRBD1 for D (6 bases). From germline, CDR1 is SGHRS and CDR2 YFSETQ. Trimming shortened V by 4 bases and J by 5 bases, and 12 bases separated the two germline ends. This CDR3 is 13 amino acids long. CDR3 in amino acids: CASSPKQGETQYF. DNA for the CDR3: TGCGCCAGCAGCCCAAAGCAGGGGGAGACCCAGTACTTC. Variable domain in full (rest from reference TRBV5-1 and TRBJ2-5): KAGVTQTPRYLIKTRGQQVTLSCSPISGHRSVSWYQQTPGQGLQFLFEYFSETQRNKGNFPGRFSGRQFSNSRSEMNVSTLELGDSALYLCASSPKQGETQYFGPGTRLLVL.

The chain links TRBV9 to TRBJ1-3, with D hard to call. Trimming pared 3 bases from V and 10 bases from J, leaving 8 bases between. From germline, CDR1 is SGDLS and CDR2 YYNGEE. This CDR3 region has 11 residues. The DNA for the CDR3 is TGTGCCAGCAGCGCGGGTGGGACCATATATTTT. This codes for CASSAGGTIYF.

Here the CDR3 reads CASSYRGQGVSEQYF. DNA for the CDR3: TGTGCCAGCAGTTACCGGGGACAGGGAGTATCCGAGCAGTACTTC. This chain connects TRBV6-2 or TRBV6-3 to TRBJ2-7, with 9 bases lining up with TRBD1. The CDR3 is made up of 15 amino acids. Germline V gene lookup returns CDR1 MNHEY and CDR2 SVGEGT. J gave up 6 bases and V 2 bases, and 8 bases lay outside the gene matches.

The CDR3 loop is CASSKAAGGPYEQYF. In DNA, the CDR3 is TGCGCCAGCAGCAAGGCAGCGGGGGGGCCCTACGAGCAGTACTTC. This chain connects TRBV4-3 to TRBJ2-7; 10 bases agree with TRBD2. V shed 5 bases and J 2 bases; nucleotides not matched to a gene: 6. Germline values: CDR1 LGHNA, CDR2 YSLEER. This CDR3 has 15 amino acids.

This sequence joins TRBV24-1 and TRBJ2-1; 8 nucleotides match TRBD2. Looked up from germline, CDR1 is KGHDR and CDR2 is SFDVKD. The CDR3 spans 14 residues. The ends lost 9 bases at V and 9 bases at J; junction bases unmatched: 12. The CDR3 nucleotides read TGTGCCACCGCAAGCGGGAGAGCTGGAGGTGAGCAGTTCTTC. Translated: CATASGRAGGEQFF.

The rearrangement uses TRBV6-5 and TRBJ2-1; unclear D gene. The V end was cut by 4 bases, the J end by 8 bases, with 9 bases between. Germline loops: CDR1 MNHEY, CDR2 SVGAGI. CDR3 length: 12 amino acids. The CDR3: CASSSLRHEQFF. CDR3 bases: TGTGCCAGCAGTTCGTTGCGGCATGAGCAGTTCTTC.

This chain connects TRBV6-2 or TRBV6-3 to TRBJ2-1, with a tentative D call TRBD1 (6 bases). The CDR3 is 14 amino acids. Trimming shortened V by 5 bases and J by 6 bases, and 14 bases separated the two germline ends. CDR1 MNHEY and CDR2 SVGEGT come from the germline V gene. The CDR3 DNA reads TGTGCCAGCAGTCCCCGACAGGTGGGCAATGAGCAGTTCTTC. The encoded protein is CASSPRQVGNEQFF.